These T cell receptor beta chains were read from a single sample in a study of identifying expanded T cells in peripheral blood. Data came from immunoSEQ multiplex PCR; TCRdb stores just in-frame clones and leaves some out. The table has around 68,000 clones, approximately 89% seen once. Sequenced sample: blood. The receptors originated from a person between 18 and 70 years old in good health. Each CDR3 is given with its conserved first and last residue. The D gene is left open where the match is weak. The size field is filled for only some rows; it gives once, few, many or a size class.

d_call: TRBD1
cdr3_length: 15
v_call: TRBV19
clone_size: NA
j_call: TRBJ2-1
cdr3_aa: CASVGPDRRYNEQFF
cdr3_nt: TGTGCCAGCGTGGGCCCGGACAGGCGTTACAATGAGCAGTTCTTC

d_call: NA
cdr3_length: 8
v_call: TRBV6-1
clone_size: NA
j_call: TRBJ1-1
cdr3_aa: CASSEAFF
cdr3_nt: TGTGCCAGCAGTGAAGCTTTCTTT

d_call: NA
cdr3_length: 14
v_call: TRBV6-4
clone_size: few
j_call: TRBJ1-6
cdr3_aa: CASSDNGAGSPLHF
cdr3_nt: TGTGCCAGCAGTGATAACGGGGCTGGGTCACCCCTCCACTTT

d_call: NA
cdr3_length: 13
v_call: TRBV19
clone_size: NA
j_call: TRBJ1-1
cdr3_aa: CASKFEVNTEAFF
cdr3_nt: TGTGCCAGTAAATTTGAGGTTAACACTGAAGCTTTCTTT

d_call: NA
cdr3_length: 15
v_call: TRBV15
clone_size: NA
j_call: TRBJ1-2
cdr3_aa: CATSRVEAENYGYTF
cdr3_nt: TGTGCCACCAGCAGAGTGGAGGCGGAGAACTATGGCTACACCTTC

d_call: TRBD1
cdr3_length: 16
v_call: TRBV15
clone_size: NA
j_call: TRBJ2-2
cdr3_aa: CATAPGQGWGTGELFF
cdr3_nt: TGTGCCACCGCGCCAGGACAGGGTTGGGGTACCGGGGAGCTGTTTTTT

d_call: NA
cdr3_length: 14
v_call: TRBV6-1
clone_size: once
j_call: TRBJ2-7
cdr3_aa: CASTSGETIYEQYF
cdr3_nt: TGTGCCAGCACAAGCGGTGAGACGATCTACGAGCAGTACTTC

d_call: TRBD1
cdr3_length: 15
v_call: TRBV9
clone_size: NA
j_call: TRBJ2-3
cdr3_aa: CASSVGQGETDTQYF
cdr3_nt: TGTGCCAGCAGCGTAGGCCAGGGGGAGACAGATACGCAGTATTTT

d_call: NA
cdr3_length: 10
v_call: TRBV2
clone_size: NA
j_call: TRBJ1-5
cdr3_aa: CATGNQPQHF
cdr3_nt: TGTGCCACCGGGAATCAGCCCCAGCATTTT

d_call: NA
cdr3_length: 16
v_call: TRBV5-3
clone_size: NA
j_call: TRBJ1-6
cdr3_aa: CARSLGVDPPGSPLHF
cdr3_nt: TGTGCCAGAAGCTTGGGTGTGGATCCCCCAGGATCACCCCTCCACTTT

d_call: NA
cdr3_length: 11
v_call: TRBV7-6
clone_size: once
j_call: TRBJ2-7
cdr3_aa: CASSLSYEQYF
cdr3_nt: TGTGCCAGCAGCCTCTCATACGAGCAGTACTTC

d_call: TRBD1
cdr3_length: 16
v_call: TRBV5-1
clone_size: NA
j_call: TRBJ2-3
cdr3_aa: CASSLAQGQGADTQYF
cdr3_nt: TGCGCCAGCAGCTTGGCCCAGGGACAGGGCGCAGATACGCAGTATTTT

d_call: NA
cdr3_length: 11
v_call: TRBV9
clone_size: few
j_call: TRBJ1-2
cdr3_aa: CASDGPIGYTF
cdr3_nt: TGTGCCAGCGACGGTCCCATTGGCTACACCTTC

d_call: NA
cdr3_length: 14
v_call: TRBV7-9
clone_size: NA
j_call: TRBJ2-3
cdr3_aa: CASSLVSRTDTQYF
cdr3_nt: TGTGCCAGCAGCTTAGTTAGCCGCACAGATACGCAGTATTTT

d_call: TRBD1
cdr3_length: 14
v_call: TRBV6-1
clone_size: medium-sized
j_call: TRBJ1-1
cdr3_aa: CASSEGTGGTEAFF
cdr3_nt: TGTGCCAGCAGTGAAGGGACAGGGGGCACTGAAGCTTTCTTT

d_call: NA
cdr3_length: 16
v_call: TRBV2
clone_size: NA
j_call: TRBJ1-5
cdr3_aa: CASSPRGTGSNQPQHF
cdr3_nt: TGTGCCAGCAGTCCACGCGGTACAGGGAGCAATCAGCCCCAGCATTTT

d_call: NA
cdr3_length: 13
v_call: TRBV7-9
clone_size: NA
j_call: TRBJ2-5
cdr3_aa: CASSLDTQETQYF
cdr3_nt: TGTGCCAGCAGCCTGGACACCCAAGAGACCCAGTACTTC

d_call: TRBD1
cdr3_length: 13
v_call: TRBV27
clone_size: NA
j_call: TRBJ2-7
cdr3_aa: CASSFKQGNEQYF
cdr3_nt: TGTGCCAGCAGTTTCAAACAGGGGAACGAGCAGTACTTC

d_call: NA
cdr3_length: 15
v_call: TRBV21-1
clone_size: NA
j_call: TRBJ2-7
cdr3_aa: CASSKVFIGVHEQYF
cdr3_nt: TGTGCCAGCAGCAAAGTTTTTATAGGAGTCCACGAGCAGTACTTC

d_call: NA
cdr3_length: 15
v_call: TRBV6-4
clone_size: few
j_call: TRBJ2-6
cdr3_aa: CASSDSSSGANVLTF
cdr3_nt: TGTGCCAGCAGTGACTCGAGCTCTGGGGCCAACGTCCTGACTTTC

d_call: NA
cdr3_length: 12
v_call: TRBV29-1
clone_size: NA
j_call: TRBJ2-3
cdr3_aa: CSIGTHTDTQYF
cdr3_nt: TGCAGCATCGGGACCCACACAGATACGCAGTATTTT

d_call: TRBD2
cdr3_length: 19
v_call: TRBV19
clone_size: NA
j_call: TRBJ2-1
cdr3_aa: CASMGGGALRPTTYNEQFF
cdr3_nt: TGTGCCAGTATGGGGGGAGGGGCGTTGAGGCCTACGACCTACAATGAGCAGTTCTTC

d_call: NA
cdr3_length: 16
v_call: TRBV5-4
clone_size: NA
j_call: TRBJ1-4
cdr3_aa: CASSLSAGRSNEKLFF
cdr3_nt: TGTGCCAGCAGCTTAAGTGCGGGCAGATCTAATGAAAAACTGTTTTTT

d_call: NA
cdr3_length: 14
v_call: TRBV6-1
clone_size: NA
j_call: TRBJ1-2
cdr3_aa: CASRSEPPNYGYTF
cdr3_nt: TGTGCCAGCAGATCGGAGCCCCCTAACTATGGCTACACCTTC

d_call: NA
cdr3_length: 13
v_call: TRBV5-6
clone_size: NA
j_call: TRBJ1-2
cdr3_aa: CASSPGRRNGYTF
cdr3_nt: TGTGCCAGCAGTCCAGGGCGTCGGAATGGCTACACCTTC

d_call: NA
cdr3_length: 14
v_call: TRBV5-1
clone_size: NA
j_call: TRBJ1-1
cdr3_aa: CASSLANSQTEAFF
cdr3_nt: TGCGCCAGCAGCTTGGCCAATAGTCAGACTGAAGCTTTCTTT

d_call: NA
cdr3_length: 12
v_call: TRBV28
clone_size: NA
j_call: TRBJ1-2
cdr3_aa: CASSLDVFGYTF
cdr3_nt: TGTGCCAGCAGTTTAGACGTTTTTGGCTACACCTTC

d_call: NA
cdr3_length: 16
v_call: TRBV4-1
clone_size: NA
j_call: TRBJ1-5
cdr3_aa: CASSPGTAYSNQPQHF
cdr3_nt: TGCGCCAGCAGCCCGGGGACGGCGTATAGCAATCAGCCCCAGCATTTT

d_call: NA
cdr3_length: 13
v_call: TRBV5-6
clone_size: NA
j_call: TRBJ2-1
cdr3_aa: CASSLPSYNEQFF
cdr3_nt: TGTGCCAGCAGCTTGCCCTCCTACAATGAGCAGTTCTTC

d_call: TRBD2
cdr3_length: 17
v_call: TRBV7-2
clone_size: NA
j_call: TRBJ2-3
cdr3_aa: CASSWGGGLGGSDTQYF
cdr3_nt: TGTGCCAGCAGCTGGGGCGGGGGGCTAGGAGGTTCAGATACGCAGTATTTT

d_call: NA
cdr3_length: 14
v_call: TRBV19
clone_size: NA
j_call: TRBJ1-5
cdr3_aa: CASRTRDYNQPQHF
cdr3_nt: TGTGCCAGTAGAACGCGTGACTACAATCAGCCCCAGCATTTT

d_call: NA
cdr3_length: 15
v_call: TRBV2
clone_size: NA
j_call: TRBJ2-3
cdr3_aa: CASMETGRGTDTQYF
cdr3_nt: TGTGCCAGCATGGAAACAGGGAGGGGTACAGATACGCAGTATTTT

d_call: TRBD1
cdr3_length: 14
v_call: TRBV25-1
clone_size: NA
j_call: TRBJ2-1
cdr3_aa: CASSEGQEVNEQFF
cdr3_nt: TGTGCCAGCAGTGAGGGACAGGAGGTCAATGAGCAGTTCTTC

d_call: NA
cdr3_length: 13
v_call: TRBV6-1
clone_size: NA
j_call: TRBJ2-1
cdr3_aa: CASTEQAYNEQFF
cdr3_nt: TGTGCCAGCACCGAGCAGGCCTACAATGAGCAGTTCTTC

d_call: NA
cdr3_length: 15
v_call: TRBV28
clone_size: NA
j_call: TRBJ2-2
cdr3_aa: CASSFGDGIGGELFF
cdr3_nt: TGTGCCAGCAGTTTTGGGGACGGCATAGGCGGGGAGCTGTTTTTT

d_call: TRBD2
cdr3_length: 18
v_call: TRBV19
clone_size: NA
j_call: TRBJ2-3
cdr3_aa: CASSIAGLAGGRADTQYF
cdr3_nt: TGTGCCAGTAGTATCGCAGGGCTAGCGGGAGGTCGCGCAGATACGCAGTATTTT

d_call: TRBD2
cdr3_length: 14
v_call: TRBV30
clone_size: NA
j_call: TRBJ2-3
cdr3_aa: CAWSLAGAPDTQYF
cdr3_nt: TGTGCCTGGTCACTAGCGGGAGCACCAGATACGCAGTATTTT

d_call: NA
cdr3_length: 14
v_call: TRBV5-1
clone_size: NA
j_call: TRBJ2-2
cdr3_aa: CASSFRQRTGELFF
cdr3_nt: TGCGCCAGCAGCTTCCGACAGAGGACCGGGGAGCTGTTTTTT

d_call: NA
cdr3_length: 9
v_call: TRBV29-1
clone_size: NA
j_call: TRBJ2-5
cdr3_aa: CSVGGTQYF
cdr3_nt: TGCAGCGTTGGGGGGACCCAGTACTTC

d_call: TRBD1
cdr3_length: 16
v_call: TRBV6-1
clone_size: NA
j_call: TRBJ2-7
cdr3_aa: CASSEAPGQGKDEQYF
cdr3_nt: TGTGCCAGCAGTGAAGCCCCGGGACAGGGGAAGGACGAGCAGTACTTC

d_call: TRBD2
cdr3_length: 16
v_call: TRBV9
clone_size: NA
j_call: TRBJ2-2
cdr3_aa: CASTATGGPNTGELFF
cdr3_nt: TGTGCCAGCACCGCGACGGGGGGGCCGAACACCGGGGAGCTGTTTTTT

d_call: TRBD1
cdr3_length: 16
v_call: TRBV19
clone_size: NA
j_call: TRBJ1-4
cdr3_aa: CASTWGTEATNEKLFF
cdr3_nt: TGTGCCAGTACCTGGGGGACAGAGGCAACTAATGAAAAACTGTTTTTT

d_call: NA
cdr3_length: 15
v_call: TRBV6-1
clone_size: NA
j_call: TRBJ2-5
cdr3_aa: CASIGGIKGQETQYF
cdr3_nt: TGTGCCAGCATTGGAGGAATAAAAGGGCAAGAGACCCAGTACTTC

d_call: TRBD1
cdr3_length: 14
v_call: TRBV28
clone_size: NA
j_call: TRBJ2-5
cdr3_aa: CASSLGTGQETQYF
cdr3_nt: TGTGCCAGCAGTTTGGGGACAGGGCAAGAGACCCAGTACTTC

d_call: NA
cdr3_length: 16
v_call: TRBV19
clone_size: NA
j_call: TRBJ1-5
cdr3_aa: CASSLTGLKLNQPQHF
cdr3_nt: TGTGCCAGTAGTCTGACGGGCCTTAAACTCAATCAGCCCCAGCATTTT

d_call: TRBD2
cdr3_length: 15
v_call: TRBV4-2
clone_size: few
j_call: TRBJ2-1
cdr3_aa: CASSQEAGGYNEQFF
cdr3_nt: TGTGCCAGCAGCCAAGAAGCGGGGGGCTACAATGAGCAGTTCTTC

d_call: TRBD1
cdr3_length: 14
v_call: TRBV4-1
clone_size: NA
j_call: TRBJ2-7
cdr3_aa: CASSPRDSSYEQYF
cdr3_nt: TGCGCCAGCAGCCCCCGGGACAGCTCCTACGAGCAGTACTTC

d_call: NA
cdr3_length: 13
v_call: TRBV27
clone_size: NA
j_call: TRBJ1-1
cdr3_aa: CASSEPGRTEAFF
cdr3_nt: TGTGCCAGCAGTGAACCGGGGCGCACTGAAGCTTTCTTT

d_call: NA
cdr3_length: 15
v_call: TRBV9
clone_size: NA
j_call: TRBJ2-3
cdr3_aa: CASSVGAISTDTQYF
cdr3_nt: TGTGCCAGCAGCGTTGGGGCCATTAGCACAGATACGCAGTATTTT

d_call: NA
cdr3_length: 14
v_call: TRBV2
clone_size: NA
j_call: TRBJ1-2
cdr3_aa: CASSDRAGTWGYTF
cdr3_nt: TGTGCCAGCAGTGACAGGGCAGGGACTTGGGGCTACACCTTC

d_call: NA
cdr3_length: 13
v_call: TRBV5-6
clone_size: once
j_call: TRBJ2-1
cdr3_aa: CASSFGAAGEQFF
cdr3_nt: TGTGCCAGCAGCTTCGGAGCGGCCGGTGAGCAGTTCTTC

d_call: NA
cdr3_length: 12
v_call: TRBV5-1
clone_size: NA
j_call: TRBJ2-7
cdr3_aa: CASSRGRDEQYF
cdr3_nt: TGCGCCAGCAGCCGGGGAAGGGACGAGCAGTACTTC

d_call: TRBD2
cdr3_length: 20
v_call: TRBV5-1
clone_size: NA
j_call: TRBJ2-5
cdr3_aa: CASSPQPPETSAGYQETQYF
cdr3_nt: TGCGCCAGCAGCCCCCAACCCCCCGAAACTAGCGCAGGATACCAAGAGACCCAGTACTTC

d_call: NA
cdr3_length: 13
v_call: TRBV7-9
clone_size: NA
j_call: TRBJ2-5
cdr3_aa: CATPRGLEETQYF
cdr3_nt: TGTGCCACCCCAAGGGGTTTGGAAGAGACCCAGTACTTC

d_call: NA
cdr3_length: 14
v_call: TRBV9
clone_size: NA
j_call: TRBJ1-4
cdr3_aa: CASSVGGANEKLFF
cdr3_nt: TGTGCCAGCAGCGTAGGGGGGGCTAATGAAAAACTGTTTTTT

d_call: NA
cdr3_length: 15
v_call: TRBV5-4
clone_size: NA
j_call: TRBJ1-2
cdr3_aa: CASSPPGGQNYGYTF
cdr3_nt: TGTGCCAGCAGCCCGCCGGGGGGCCAGAACTATGGCTACACCTTC

d_call: NA
cdr3_length: 18
v_call: TRBV7-5
clone_size: NA
j_call: TRBJ2-7
cdr3_aa: CVRSLASGTGDRSYEQYF
cdr3_nt: TGTGTCAGAAGCTTAGCGTCCGGGACAGGGGATCGGTCCTACGAGCAGTACTTC

d_call: TRBD1
cdr3_length: 17
v_call: TRBV9
clone_size: NA
j_call: TRBJ1-2
cdr3_aa: CASSGRWEGRGREGYTF
cdr3_nt: TGTGCCAGCAGCGGCAGATGGGAGGGCAGGGGGCGGGAAGGCTACACCTTC

d_call: TRBD1
cdr3_length: 13
v_call: TRBV6-5
clone_size: NA
j_call: TRBJ2-7
cdr3_aa: CASSRDRTYEQYF
cdr3_nt: TGTGCCAGCAGCCGGGACAGGACGTACGAGCAGTACTTC